This T cell receptor (beta chain) was recovered during a study of blood T cell repertoires in COVID-19. Overall study: Nucleic acid was either cDNA or gDNA, and it came from T cells, B-cell-depleted T cells, or PBMCs.

The method was immunoSEQ multiplex PCR; TCRdb's version includes in-frame clones alone and lacks a portion of them. The sample gives more than 65,000 clones, 87% of which show up once; around 6.7% is in the top ten. With V trimmed by 5 bases and J by 6 bases, 8 bases remained unmatched. Germline loops: CDR1 KGHSH, CDR2 LQKENI. This CDR3 is built from 16 residues. The V and J genes are TRBV18 and TRBJ2-5, with TRBD2 matching over 14 bases. Sequencing used peripheral blood. The clonotype was recovered from a woman aged 50 to 60 with acute or convalescent COVID-19. The chain's CDR3 is CASSSGTSGSAQTQYF. The DNA of the CDR3 is TGTGCCAGCTCATCCGGGACTAGCGGGAGTGCACAGACCCAGTACTTC.